A single sample gave rise to the 14 T cell receptor beta chains below, sequenced in a study of blood T cell repertoires in COVID-19. Assay used: immunoSEQ multiplex PCR; TCRdb lists only in-frame clones, some missing. In the table there are 120,000 to 150,000 clones, roughly 78% of which are singletons. The sequenced sample consisted of peripheral blood. The source is a man aged 55 to 70 with acute or convalescent COVID-19.

The chain combines TRBV7-2 with TRBJ1-3; the D is unclear. V dropped 5 bases and J dropped 2 bases, with 10 bases sitting between them. This CDR3 is 14 amino acids long. Germline lookup yields CDR1 SGHTA and CDR2 FQGNSA. The CDR3 region has the DNA TGTGCCAGCAGCCCCTTCGGGGCTGGAAACACCATATATTTT. This sequence encodes CASSPFGAGNTIYF.

This clone was recorded once. In DNA, the CDR3 is TGCGCCAGCAGCCCGAACAGGCTCGGCTATGGCTACACCTTC. Translated: CASSPNRLGYGYTF. The chain combines TRBV4-3 with TRBJ1-2; D may be TRBD1 (5 bases). CDR3 length equals 14 residues. The germline gives CDR1 LGHNA, CDR2 YSLEER. The V and J ends lost 4 bases and 4 bases respectively, with 13 bases between them.

The chain is built from TRBV15 and TRBJ1-3; no firm D call. This CDR3 has 15 amino acids. The V end was cut by 3 bases, the J end by 0 bases, with 9 bases between. Germline CDR1 is LNHNV and CDR2 is YYDKDF (reference sequence). The CDR3 DNA is TGTGCCACCAGCAGCGGAGGGCACTCTGGAAACACCATATATTTT. It encodes CATSSGGHSGNTIYF. Full variable domain (outside the CDR3, taken from reference TRBV15 and TRBJ1-3): DAMVIQNPRYQVTQFGKPVTLSCSQTLNHNVMYWYQQKSSQAPKLLFHYYDKDFNNEADTPDNFQSRRPNTSFCFLDIRSPGLGDTAMYLCATSSGGHSGNTIYFGEGSWLTVV.

Notes on this clone: Relative to the germline gene, one junction end is altered; a read error may explain this. The V and J genes are TRBV6-5 and TRBJ1-6; 7 nucleotides agree with TRBD1. CDR3 length: 14 amino acids. Germline loops: CDR1 MNHEY, CDR2 SVGAGI. This chain's CDR3 is CASSDSDRASPLHF. Written as DNA, the CDR3 is TGTGCCAGCAGTGACTCAGACAGGGCTTCACCCCTCCACTTT.

The rearrangement joins TRBV7-9 to TRBJ1-3; TRBD1 is a possible D gene (5 bases). The ends were cut back, 4 bases at V and 15 bases at J, with 22 bases in the middle. The CDR3 length is 14 residues. Germline loops: CDR1 SEHNR, CDR2 FQNEAQ (reference sequence). This CDR3 reads CASSSPDTFMRKYF. As DNA, the CDR3 is TGTGCCAGCAGCTCCCCGGACACGTTCATGAGAAAATATTTT.

The chain uses TRBV3-1 (or the pseudogene TRBV3-2) and TRBJ2-1, with D maybe TRBD2 (5 bases). V lost 2 bases to trimming and J lost 5 bases, with 10 bases between them. The CDR3 loop spans 14 amino acids. Germline CDR1 reads LGHDT; CDR2 reads YNNKEL (reference sequence). The CDR3 coding sequence is TGTGCCAGCAGCCAAATGGGGAGTCACAATGAGCAGTTCTTC. This sequence encodes CASSQMGSHNEQFF.

The chain combines TRBV6-5 with TRBJ1-4; no reliable D call. V lost 9 bases and J 4 bases, leaving 12 bases between the germline ends. This CDR3 comprises 13 residues. Germline CDR1 is MNHEY and CDR2 is SVGAGI. CDR3 sequence (DNA): TGTGCCAGTTCGGTTAACGGTAATGAAAAACTGTTTTTT. Amino acids: CASSVNGNEKLFF.

J is TRBJ2-1 and V is TRBV6-4; 12 nucleotides align to TRBD2. Trimming cost V 5 bases and J 6 bases; bases outside gene matches: 5. The CDR3 length is 15 residues. The germline gives CDR1 MRHNA, CDR2 SNTAGT. The CDR3, as DNA: TGTGCCAGCAGTAGACTAGCGGGAGTCGTCAATGAGCAGTTCTTC. This encodes CASSRLAGVVNEQFF.

J is TRBJ2-1 and V is TRBV13, with 9 bases identical to TRBD2. V dropped 4 bases and J dropped 3; count of bases not matched to a gene: 7. Germline-derived CDR1 and CDR2 are PRHDT and FYEKMQ (reference sequence). The CDR3 runs 16 residues. CDR3 sequence reads: CASSSTTSGNYNEQFF. CDR3 sequence (DNA): TGTGCCAGCAGCTCTACGACTAGCGGTAACTACAATGAGCAGTTCTTC.

The gene calls are TRBV4-2 and TRBJ1-6; the D is unclear. The CDR3 extends over 16 amino acids. V was cut by 0 bases and J by 7 bases, with 13 bases left in between. Germline V gene lookup returns CDR1 LGHNA and CDR2 YNFKEQ. CDR3 in amino acids: CASSQDPRALNSPLHF. In DNA form, the CDR3 reads TGTGCCAGCAGCCAAGATCCGAGGGCTCTAAATTCACCCCTCCACTTT.

The gene calls are TRBV5-1 and TRBJ2-2, with 8 bases identical to TRBD1. Germline trimming cut 3 bases from V and 11 bases from J; bases unmatched to any gene: 6. Per the germline V gene, CDR1 is SGHRS and CDR2 is YFSETQ. The CDR3 is 13 residues long. CDR3 sequence reads: CASSSPGQGELFF. The CDR3 region has the DNA TGCGCCAGCAGCTCGCCCGGACAGGGTGAGCTGTTTTTT.

The rearrangement joins TRBV5-1 to TRBJ1-1; 10 bases are shared with TRBD1. The V gene's germline CDR1 is SGHRS and CDR2 YFSETQ. This CDR3 contains 17 residues. Trimming took 0 bases from V and 1 from J; bases not matched to a gene: 6. The CDR3 spells CASSLDRQGARNTEAFF. CDR3 in DNA: TGCGCCAGCAGCTTGGACCGACAGGGGGCACGGAACACTGAAGCTTTCTTT.

The chain links TRBV10-3 to TRBJ2-1; 11 bases align to TRBD1. After removal of 7 bases from V and 8 bases from J, the junction contained 7 bases not matched to a gene. The CDR3 is 14 amino acids. Germline V CDR1 and CDR2: ENHRY, SYGVKD. The CDR3 DNA follows: TGTGCCATCAAGCCGGGACAGGGGGTCGATGAGCAGTTCTTC. Protein: CAIKPGQGVDEQFF.

The rearrangement joins TRBV27 to TRBJ2-5, with TRBD1 identical over 10 bases. V was pared by 4 bases and J by 4 bases, with 9 bases of the junction left unmatched. Germline V CDR1 and CDR2: MNHEY, SMNVEV (reference sequence). The CDR3 totals 16 residues. CDR3 region: CASSSGTGERGETQYF. In DNA form, the CDR3 reads TGTGCCAGCAGTTCCGGGACAGGGGAACGAGGAGAGACCCAGTACTTC.